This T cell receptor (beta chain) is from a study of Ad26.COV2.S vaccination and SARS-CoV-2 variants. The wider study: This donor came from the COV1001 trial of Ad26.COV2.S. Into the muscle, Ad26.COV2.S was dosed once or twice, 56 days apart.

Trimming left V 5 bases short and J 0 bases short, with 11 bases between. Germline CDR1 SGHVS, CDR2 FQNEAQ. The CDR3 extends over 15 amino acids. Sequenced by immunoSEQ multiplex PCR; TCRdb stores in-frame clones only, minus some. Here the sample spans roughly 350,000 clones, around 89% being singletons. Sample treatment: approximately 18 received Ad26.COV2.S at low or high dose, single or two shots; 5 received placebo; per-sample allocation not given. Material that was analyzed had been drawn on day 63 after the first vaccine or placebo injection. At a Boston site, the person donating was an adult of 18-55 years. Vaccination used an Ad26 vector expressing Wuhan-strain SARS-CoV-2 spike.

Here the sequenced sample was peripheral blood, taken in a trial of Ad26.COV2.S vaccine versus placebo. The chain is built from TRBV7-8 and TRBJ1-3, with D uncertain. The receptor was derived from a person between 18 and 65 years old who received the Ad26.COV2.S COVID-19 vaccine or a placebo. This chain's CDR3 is CASSPGGRSGNTIYF. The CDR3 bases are TGTGCCAGCAGCCCAGGAGGGCGCTCTGGAAACACCATATATTTT.